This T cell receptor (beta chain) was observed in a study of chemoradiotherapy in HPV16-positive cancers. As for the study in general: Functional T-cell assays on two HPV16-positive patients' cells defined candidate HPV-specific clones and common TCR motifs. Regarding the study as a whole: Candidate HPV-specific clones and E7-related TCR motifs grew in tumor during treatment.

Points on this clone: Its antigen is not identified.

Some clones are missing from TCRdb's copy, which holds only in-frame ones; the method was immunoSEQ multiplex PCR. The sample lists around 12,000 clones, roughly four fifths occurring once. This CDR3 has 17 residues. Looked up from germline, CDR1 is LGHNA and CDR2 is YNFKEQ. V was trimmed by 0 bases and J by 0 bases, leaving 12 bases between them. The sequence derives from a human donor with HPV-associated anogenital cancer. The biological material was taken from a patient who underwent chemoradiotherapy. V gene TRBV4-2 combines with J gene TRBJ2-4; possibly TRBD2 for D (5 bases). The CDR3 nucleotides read TGTGCCAGCAGCCAAGATCGGGGATCCGTAGCCAAAAACATTCAGTACTTC. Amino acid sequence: CASSQDRGSVAKNIQYF.